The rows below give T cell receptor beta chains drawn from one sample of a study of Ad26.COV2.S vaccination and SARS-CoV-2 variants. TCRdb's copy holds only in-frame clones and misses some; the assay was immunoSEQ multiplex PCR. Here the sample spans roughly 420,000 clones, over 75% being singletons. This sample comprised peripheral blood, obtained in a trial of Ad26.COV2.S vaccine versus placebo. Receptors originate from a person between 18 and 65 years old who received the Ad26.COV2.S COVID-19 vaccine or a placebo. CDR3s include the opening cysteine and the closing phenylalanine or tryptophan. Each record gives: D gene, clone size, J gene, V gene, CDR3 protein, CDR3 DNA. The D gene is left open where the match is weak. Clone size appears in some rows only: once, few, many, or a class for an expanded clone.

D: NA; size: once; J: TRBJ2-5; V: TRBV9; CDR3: CASSGGRETQYF; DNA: TGTGCCAGCAGTGGAGGGAGAGAGACCCAGTACTTC
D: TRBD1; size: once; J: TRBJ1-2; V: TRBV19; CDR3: CASRITGARLGGYTF; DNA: TGTGCCAGTAGGATTACAGGGGCGCGACTGGGCGGCTACACCTTC
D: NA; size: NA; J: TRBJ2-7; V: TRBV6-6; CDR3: CASSYPPYEQYF; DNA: TGTGCCAGCAGTTACCCTCCCTACGAGCAGTACTTC
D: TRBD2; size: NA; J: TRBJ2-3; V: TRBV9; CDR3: CASSPRLAGGSDTQYF; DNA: TGTGCCAGCAGCCCCCGACTAGCGGGGGGTTCAGATACGCAGTATTTT
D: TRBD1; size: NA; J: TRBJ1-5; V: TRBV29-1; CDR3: CSVGRDRGQPQHF; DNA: TGCAGCGTTGGAAGGGACAGGGGACAGCCCCAGCATTTT
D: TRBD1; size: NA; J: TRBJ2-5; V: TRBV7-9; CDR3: CASSLLGQEETQYF; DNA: TGTGCCAGCAGCCTTCTGGGACAGGAAGAGACCCAGTACTTC
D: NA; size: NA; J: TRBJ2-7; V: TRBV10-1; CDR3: CASSRDLLEQYF; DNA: TGCGCCAGCAGCCGGGACCTCCTCGAGCAGTACTTC
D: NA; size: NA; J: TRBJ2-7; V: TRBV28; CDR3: CASSRPGPQYEQYF; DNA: TGTGCCAGCAGCCGCCCGGGACCCCAGTACGAGCAGTACTTC
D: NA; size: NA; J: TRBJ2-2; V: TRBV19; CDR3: CASSIQGETGELFF; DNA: TGTGCCAGTAGTATACAGGGAGAGACCGGGGAGCTGTTTTTT
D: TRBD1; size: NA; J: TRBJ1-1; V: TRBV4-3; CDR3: CASSLQGQGGAFF; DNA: TGCGCCAGCAGCCTCCAGGGACAGGGAGGAGCTTTCTTT
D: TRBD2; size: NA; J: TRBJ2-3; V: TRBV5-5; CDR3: CASSLPRGGGTDTQYF; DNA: TGTGCCAGCAGCCTCCCGCGGGGGGGAGGGACAGATACGCAGTATTTT
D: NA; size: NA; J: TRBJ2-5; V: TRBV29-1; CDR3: CSVAVIAQETQYF; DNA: TGCAGCGTTGCTGTGATAGCACAAGAGACCCAGTACTTC
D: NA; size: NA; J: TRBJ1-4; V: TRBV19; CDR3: CASSISVEKLFF; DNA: TGTGCCAGTAGTATATCGGTCGAAAAACTGTTTTTT
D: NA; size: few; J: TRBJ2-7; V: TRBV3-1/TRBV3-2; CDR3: CASSQEGGKRTDYEQYF; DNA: TGTGCCAGCAGCCAAGAAGGCGGAAAACGGACCGACTACGAGCAGTACTTC
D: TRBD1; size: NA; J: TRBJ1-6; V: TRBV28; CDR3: CASSPRTGVNSPLHF; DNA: TGTGCCAGCAGTCCGCGGACAGGGGTCAATTCACCCCTCCACTTT
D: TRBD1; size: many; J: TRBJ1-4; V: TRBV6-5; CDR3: CASRIGTAREKLFF; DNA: TGTGCCAGCAGGATCGGGACAGCGAGAGAAAAACTGTTTTTT
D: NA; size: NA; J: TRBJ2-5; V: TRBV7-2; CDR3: CASSSRDFQETQYF; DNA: TGTGCCAGCAGCTCACGGGACTTCCAAGAGACCCAGTACTTC
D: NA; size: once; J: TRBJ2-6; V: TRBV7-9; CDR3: CASSAPLGTGANVLTF; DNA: TGTGCCAGCAGCGCCCCGTTGGGAACTGGGGCCAACGTCCTGACTTTC
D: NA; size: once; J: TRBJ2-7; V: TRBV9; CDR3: CASSVATSSYEQYF; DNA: TGTGCCAGCAGCGTAGCTACGAGCTCCTACGAGCAGTACTTC
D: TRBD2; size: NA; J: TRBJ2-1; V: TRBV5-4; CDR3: CASRLLAGSYNEQFF; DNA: TGTGCCAGCAGGTTACTAGCGGGGAGCTACAATGAGCAGTTCTTC
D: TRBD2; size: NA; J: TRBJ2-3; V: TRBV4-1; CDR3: CASSQDGLAGTDTQYF; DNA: TGCGCCAGCAGCCAAGATGGCCTAGCGGGGACAGATACGCAGTATTTT
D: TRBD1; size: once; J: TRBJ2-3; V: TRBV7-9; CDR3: CASSLRRTGGGTDTQYF; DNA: TGTGCCAGCAGCTTAAGGCGGACAGGCGGTGGCACAGATACGCAGTATTTT